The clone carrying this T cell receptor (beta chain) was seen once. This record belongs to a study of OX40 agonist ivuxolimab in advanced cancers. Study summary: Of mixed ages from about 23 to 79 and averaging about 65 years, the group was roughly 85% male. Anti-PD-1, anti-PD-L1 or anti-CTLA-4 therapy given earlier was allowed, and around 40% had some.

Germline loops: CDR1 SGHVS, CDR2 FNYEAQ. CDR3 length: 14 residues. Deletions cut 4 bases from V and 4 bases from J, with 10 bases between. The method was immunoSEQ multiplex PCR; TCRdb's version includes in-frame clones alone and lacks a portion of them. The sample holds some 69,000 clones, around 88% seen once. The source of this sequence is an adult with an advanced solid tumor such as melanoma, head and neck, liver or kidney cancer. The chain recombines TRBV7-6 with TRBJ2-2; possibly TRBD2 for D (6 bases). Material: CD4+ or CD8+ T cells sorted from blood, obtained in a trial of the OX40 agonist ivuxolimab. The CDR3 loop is CASSSLGGTGELFF. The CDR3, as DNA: TGTGCCAGCAGCTCCCTGGGGGGCACCGGGGAGCTGTTTTTT.